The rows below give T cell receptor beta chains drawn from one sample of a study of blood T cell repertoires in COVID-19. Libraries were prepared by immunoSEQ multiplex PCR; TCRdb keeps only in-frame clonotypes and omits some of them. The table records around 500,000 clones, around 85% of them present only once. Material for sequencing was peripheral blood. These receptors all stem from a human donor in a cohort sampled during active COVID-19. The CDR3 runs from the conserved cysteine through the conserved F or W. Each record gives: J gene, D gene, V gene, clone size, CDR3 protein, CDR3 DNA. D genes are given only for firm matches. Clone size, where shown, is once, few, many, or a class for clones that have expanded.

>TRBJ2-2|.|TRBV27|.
CASSSAGDTGELFF
TGTGCCAGCAGTTCCGCTGGAGACACCGGGGAGCTGTTTTTT
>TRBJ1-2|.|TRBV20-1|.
CSASSGGVYGYTF
TGCAGTGCTAGTTCGGGGGGCGTCTATGGCTACACCTTC
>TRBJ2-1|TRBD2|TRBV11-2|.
CASSSSGRRNEQFF
TGTGCCAGCAGCTCTAGCGGGAGGCGCAATGAGCAGTTCTTC
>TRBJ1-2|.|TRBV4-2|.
CASSQEIRGNYGYTF
TGTGCCAGCAGCCAGGAGATAAGGGGGAACTATGGCTACACCTTC
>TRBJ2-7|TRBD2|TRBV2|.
CASTGTSGRTLYEQYF
TGTGCCAGCACCGGGACTAGCGGGAGGACCCTCTACGAGCAGTACTTC
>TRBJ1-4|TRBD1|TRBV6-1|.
CASSEFAPRGLTNEKLFF
TGTGCCAGCAGTGAATTCGCCCCCAGGGGGCTAACTAATGAAAAACTGTTTTTT
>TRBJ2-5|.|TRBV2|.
CASSVTGGAQETQYF
TGTGCCAGCAGTGTTACAGGGGGGGCCCAAGAGACCCAGTACTTC
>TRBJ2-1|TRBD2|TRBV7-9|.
CASLLAGSNEQFF
TGTGCCAGTCTACTAGCGGGATCCAATGAGCAGTTCTTC
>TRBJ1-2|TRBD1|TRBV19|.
CASSIMQGARGYTF
TGTGCCAGTAGTATTATGCAGGGGGCGCGAGGCTACACCTTC
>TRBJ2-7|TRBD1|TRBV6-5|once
CASSYGTGVYEQYF
TGTGCCAGCAGTTACGGGACAGGGGTCTACGAGCAGTACTTC
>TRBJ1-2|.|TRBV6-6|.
CATNRAGGYTF
TGTGCCACCAACAGGGCGGGTGGCTACACCTTC
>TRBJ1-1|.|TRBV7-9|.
CASSSQKDRGNTEAFF
TGTGCCAGCAGCTCACAAAAGGATAGGGGCAACACTGAAGCTTTCTTT
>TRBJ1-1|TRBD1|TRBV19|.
CASQPPGQPTNTEAFF
TGTGCCAGCCAGCCCCCGGGACAGCCCACCAACACTGAAGCTTTCTTT
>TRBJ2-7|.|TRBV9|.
CASSVDVSYEQYF
TGTGCCAGCAGCGTAGATGTCAGCTACGAGCAGTACTTC
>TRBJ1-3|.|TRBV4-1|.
CASSQEGGGGDGLGNTIYF
TGCGCCAGCAGCCAAGAAGGAGGTGGAGGGGACGGGCTCGGAAACACCATATATTTT
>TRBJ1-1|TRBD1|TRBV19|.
CASSIWGLGTGKFTEAFF
TGTGCCAGTAGTATTTGGGGTTTGGGGACAGGGAAATTCACTGAAGCTTTCTTT
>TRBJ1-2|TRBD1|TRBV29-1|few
CSADRESSYGYTF
TGCAGCGCGGACAGGGAATCAAGCTATGGCTACACCTTC
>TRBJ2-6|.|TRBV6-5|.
CASRGEHSGANVLTF
TGTGCCAGCAGAGGGGAACACTCTGGGGCCAACGTCCTGACTTTC
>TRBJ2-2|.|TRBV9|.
CASSAPKQGGWAGELFF
TGTGCCAGCAGCGCTCCAAAACAGGGCGGATGGGCCGGGGAGCTGTTTTTT
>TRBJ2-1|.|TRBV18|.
CASSPLAGKAYNEQFF
TGTGCCAGCTCACCACTTGCGGGAAAGGCCTACAATGAGCAGTTCTTC
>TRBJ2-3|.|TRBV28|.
CASSLSSGGTDTQYF
TGTGCCAGCAGTTTATCCTCAGGGGGCACAGATACGCAGTATTTT
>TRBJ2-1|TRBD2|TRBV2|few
CASYLAGELSSYNEQFF
TGTGCCAGCTATCTAGCGGGGGAATTGAGCTCCTACAATGAGCAGTTCTTC
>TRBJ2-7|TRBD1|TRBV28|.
CASSLPGQGVYEQYF
TGTGCCAGCAGTCTTCCGGGACAGGGTGTCTACGAGCAGTACTTC
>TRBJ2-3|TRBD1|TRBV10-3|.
CAISATGGGQDTQYF
TGTGCCATCAGTGCGACAGGGGGTGGTCAAGATACGCAGTATTTT
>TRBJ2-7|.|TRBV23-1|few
CASSPILSGKSYEQYF
TGCGCCAGCAGTCCTATTCTGTCAGGGAAATCCTACGAGCAGTACTTC
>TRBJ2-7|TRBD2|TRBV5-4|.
CASSLWSGSSYEQYF
TGTGCCAGCAGCTTGTGGAGCGGGAGCTCCTACGAGCAGTACTTC
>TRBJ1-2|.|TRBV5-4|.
CASSGTTYGYTF
TGTGCCAGCAGCGGCACGACTTATGGCTACACCTTC
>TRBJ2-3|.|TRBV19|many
CASSGVRRQGGTDTQYF
TGTGCCAGTAGTGGGGTTCGGCGGCAGGGCGGCACAGATACGCAGTATTTT
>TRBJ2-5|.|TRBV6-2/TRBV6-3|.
CASSYPGGMSGQETQYF
TGTGCCAGCAGTTACCCCGGGGGTATGAGCGGGCAAGAGACCCAGTACTTC
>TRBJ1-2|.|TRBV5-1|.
CASSLEAYSTYGYTF
TGCGCCAGCAGCTTGGAAGCCTATAGTACCTATGGCTACACCTTC
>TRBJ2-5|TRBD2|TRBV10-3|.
CAISEPTSGRALETQYF
TGTGCCATCAGTGAGCCGACTAGCGGGAGGGCCCTGGAGACCCAGTACTTC
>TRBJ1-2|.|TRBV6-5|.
CASSYSRGANYGYTF
TGTGCCAGCAGTTACTCACGGGGTGCAAACTATGGCTACACCTTC
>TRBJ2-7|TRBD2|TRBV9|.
CASSFEAGGYEQYF
TGTGCCAGCAGCTTTGAAGCGGGGGGCTACGAGCAGTACTTC
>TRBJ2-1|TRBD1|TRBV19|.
CASSIQGEYNEQFF
TGTGCCAGTAGTATTCAGGGGGAATACAATGAGCAGTTCTTC